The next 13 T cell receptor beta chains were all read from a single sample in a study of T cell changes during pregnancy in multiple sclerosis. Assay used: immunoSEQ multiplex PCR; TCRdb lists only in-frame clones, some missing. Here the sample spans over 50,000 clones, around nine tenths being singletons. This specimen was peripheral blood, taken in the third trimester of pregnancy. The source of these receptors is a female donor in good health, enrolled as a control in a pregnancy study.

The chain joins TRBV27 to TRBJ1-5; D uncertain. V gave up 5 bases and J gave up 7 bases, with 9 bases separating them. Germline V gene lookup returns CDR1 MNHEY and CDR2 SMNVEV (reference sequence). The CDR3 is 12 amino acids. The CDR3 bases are TGTGCCAGCAGTCCCCCGGGGCAGCCCCAGCATTTT. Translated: CASSPPGQPQHF.

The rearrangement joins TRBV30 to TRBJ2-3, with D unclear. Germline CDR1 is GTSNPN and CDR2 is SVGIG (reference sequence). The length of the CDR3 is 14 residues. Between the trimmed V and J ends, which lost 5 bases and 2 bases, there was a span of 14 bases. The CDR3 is CAWDEVPNTDTQYF. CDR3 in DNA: TGTGCCTGGGATGAGGTCCCAAACACAGATACGCAGTATTTT. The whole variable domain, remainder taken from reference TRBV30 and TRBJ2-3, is SQTIHQWPATLVQPVGSPLSLECTVEGTSNPNLYWYRQAAGRGLQLLFYSVGIGQISSEVPQNLSASRPQDRQFILSSKKLLLSDSGFYLCAWDEVPNTDTQYFGPGTRLTVL.

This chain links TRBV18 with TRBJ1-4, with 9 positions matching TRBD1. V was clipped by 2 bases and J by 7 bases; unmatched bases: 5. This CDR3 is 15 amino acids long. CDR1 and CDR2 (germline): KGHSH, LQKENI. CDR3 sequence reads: CASSPRRDRAEKLFF. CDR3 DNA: TGTGCCAGCTCACCAAGGAGGGACAGGGCTGAAAAACTGTTTTTT.

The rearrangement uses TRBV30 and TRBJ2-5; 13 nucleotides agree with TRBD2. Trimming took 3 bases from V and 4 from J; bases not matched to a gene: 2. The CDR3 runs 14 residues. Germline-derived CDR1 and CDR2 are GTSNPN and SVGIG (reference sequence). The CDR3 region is CAWRLAGGRETQYF. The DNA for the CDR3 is TGTGCCTGGAGACTAGCGGGGGGGCGAGAGACCCAGTACTTC.

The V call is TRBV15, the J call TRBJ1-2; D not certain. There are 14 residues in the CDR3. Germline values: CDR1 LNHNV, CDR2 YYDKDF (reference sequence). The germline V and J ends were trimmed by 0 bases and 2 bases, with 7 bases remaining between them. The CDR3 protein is CATSRELGNYGYTF. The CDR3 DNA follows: TGTGCCACCAGCAGAGAATTGGGCAACTATGGCTACACCTTC.

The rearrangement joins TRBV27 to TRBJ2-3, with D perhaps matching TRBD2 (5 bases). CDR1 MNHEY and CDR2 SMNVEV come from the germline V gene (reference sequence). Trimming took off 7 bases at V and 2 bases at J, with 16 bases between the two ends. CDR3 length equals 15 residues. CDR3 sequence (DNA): TGTGCCAGCACCCCAAAGAGGGCAGCCACAGATACGCAGTATTTT. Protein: CASTPKRAATDTQYF.

The CDR3 here is CASSLRTATNEKLFF. For the CDR3, the DNA is TGTGCCAGCAGTTTAAGGACAGCAACTAATGAAAAACTGTTTTTT. V usage is TRBV27 and J usage is TRBJ1-4; D may be TRBD1 (6 bases). CDR3 length: 15 amino acids. Germline CDR1 MNHEY, CDR2 SMNVEV (reference sequence). The germline V and J ends were trimmed by 2 bases and 0 bases, with 7 bases remaining between them.

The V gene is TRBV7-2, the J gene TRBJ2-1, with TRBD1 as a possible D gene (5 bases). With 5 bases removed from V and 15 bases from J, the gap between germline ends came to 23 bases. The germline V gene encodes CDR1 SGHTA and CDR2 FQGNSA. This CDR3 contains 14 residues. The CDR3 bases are TGTGCCAGCAGCCACCCCGGGCAGGGTCAAATTCTGTTCTTC. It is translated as CASSHPGQGQILFF.

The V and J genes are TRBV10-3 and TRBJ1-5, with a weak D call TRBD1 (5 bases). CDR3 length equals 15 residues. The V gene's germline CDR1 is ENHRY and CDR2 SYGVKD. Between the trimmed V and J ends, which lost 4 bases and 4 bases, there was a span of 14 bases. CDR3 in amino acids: CAISGGTGPNQPQHF. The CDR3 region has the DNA TGTGCCATCAGTGGGGGGACTGGGCCGAATCAGCCCCAGCATTTT.

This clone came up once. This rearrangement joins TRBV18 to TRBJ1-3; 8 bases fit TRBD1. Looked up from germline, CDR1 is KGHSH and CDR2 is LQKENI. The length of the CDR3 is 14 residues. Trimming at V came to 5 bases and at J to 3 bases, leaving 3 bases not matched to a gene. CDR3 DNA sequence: TGTGCCAGCTCAGAAGACAGGGGTGGAAACACCATATATTTT. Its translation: CASSEDRGGNTIYF. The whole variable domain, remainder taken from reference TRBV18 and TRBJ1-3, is NAGVMQNPRHLVRRRGQEARLRCSPMKGHSHVYWYRQLPEEGLKFMVYLQKENIIDESGMPKERFSAEFPKEGPSILRIQQVVRGDSAAYFCASSEDRGGNTIYFGEGSWLTVV.

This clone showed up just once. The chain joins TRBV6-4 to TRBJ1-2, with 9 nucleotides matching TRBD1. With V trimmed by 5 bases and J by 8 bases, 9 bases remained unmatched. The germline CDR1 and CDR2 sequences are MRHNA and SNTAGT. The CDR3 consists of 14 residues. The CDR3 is CASSIGTGFGGYTF. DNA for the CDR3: TGTGCCAGCAGTATTGGGACAGGGTTTGGCGGCTACACCTTC.

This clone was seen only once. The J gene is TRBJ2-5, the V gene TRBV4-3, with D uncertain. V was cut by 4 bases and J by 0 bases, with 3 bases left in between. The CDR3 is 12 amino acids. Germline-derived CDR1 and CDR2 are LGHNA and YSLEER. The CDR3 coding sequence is TGCGCCAGCAGCCCCGACCAAGAGACCCAGTACTTC. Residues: CASSPDQETQYF.

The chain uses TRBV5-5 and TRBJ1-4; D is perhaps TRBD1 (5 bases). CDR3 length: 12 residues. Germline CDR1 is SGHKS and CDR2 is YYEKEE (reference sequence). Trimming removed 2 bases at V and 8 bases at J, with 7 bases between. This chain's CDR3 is CASSFSGEKLFF. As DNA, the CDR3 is TGTGCCAGCAGCTTTTCAGGGGAAAAACTGTTTTTT.